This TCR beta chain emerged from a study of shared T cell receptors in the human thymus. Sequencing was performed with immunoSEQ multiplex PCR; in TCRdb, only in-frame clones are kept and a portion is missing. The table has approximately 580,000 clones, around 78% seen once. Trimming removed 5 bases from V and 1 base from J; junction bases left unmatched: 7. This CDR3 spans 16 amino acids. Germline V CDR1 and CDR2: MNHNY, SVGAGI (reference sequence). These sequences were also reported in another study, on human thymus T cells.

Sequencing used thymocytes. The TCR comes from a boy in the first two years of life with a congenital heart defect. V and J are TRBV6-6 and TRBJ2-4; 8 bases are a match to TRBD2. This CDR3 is CASSRLARGAKNIQYF. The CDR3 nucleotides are TGTGCCAGCAGTCGACTAGCGAGGGGGGCCAAAAACATTCAGTACTTC.